These 28 T cell receptor beta chains were sequenced from one sample in a study of blood T cell repertoires in COVID-19. Sequencing was performed with immunoSEQ multiplex PCR; in TCRdb, only in-frame clones are kept and a portion is missing. The table includes approximately 70,000 clones, roughly 80% detected once. Material for sequencing was peripheral blood. The receptors were gathered from a woman in her sixties or seventies with acute or convalescent COVID-19.

CDR3 sequence (DNA): TGTGCCAGCAGCCCGGACAGGGTCGCTGAAGCTTTCTTT. Its translation: CASSPDRVAEAFF. The chain joins TRBV3-1 (or the pseudogene TRBV3-2) to TRBJ1-1; TRBD1 aligns across 8 bases. There are 13 residues in the CDR3. V dropped 4 bases and J dropped 6; count of bases not matched to a gene: 4. Germline V gene data show CDR1 as LGHDT and CDR2 as YNNKEL (reference sequence).

The rearrangement joins TRBV6-6 to TRBJ1-4; 8 nucleotides line up with TRBD1. The J segment lost 8 bases and the V segment lost 5 bases, leaving 13 bases of the junction unmatched. Germline values: CDR1 MNHNY, CDR2 SVGAGI (reference sequence). The CDR3 loop spans 16 amino acids. This chain's CDR3 is CASSLGQGSEVEKLFF. In DNA, the CDR3 is TGTGCCAGCAGTCTTGGACAGGGAAGCGAGGTCGAAAAACTGTTTTTT.

The chain has TRBV10-3 and TRBJ1-1; D unclear. From germline, CDR1 is ENHRY and CDR2 SYGVKD. The CDR3 runs to 13 residues. Deletions cut 5 bases from V and 3 bases from J, with 10 bases between. The CDR3 DNA sequence: TGTGCCATCAGTTATGGCGGGGACACTGAAGCTTTCTTT. This codes for CAISYGGDTEAFF.

The chain couples TRBV2 to TRBJ2-7; no clear D. Germline assignment: CDR1 SNHLY and CDR2 FYNNEI. V was shortened by 2 bases and J by 6 bases, with 8 bases between the two germline ends. The CDR3 contains 12 residues. This CDR3 reads CASSERAAEQYF. CDR3 nucleotides: TGTGCCAGCAGTGAAAGAGCTGCCGAGCAGTACTTC.

The chain employs TRBV5-1 and TRBJ2-3; 8 bases fit TRBD2. The length of the CDR3 is 15 residues. CDR1 SGHRS and CDR2 YFSETQ come from the germline V gene. Trimming removed 0 bases from V and 3 bases from J; junction bases left unmatched: 3. The chain's CDR3 is CASSLGSGETDTQYF. For the CDR3, the DNA is TGCGCCAGCAGCTTGGGTAGCGGGGAAACAGATACGCAGTATTTT.

The chain couples TRBV25-1 to TRBJ2-2; 7 bases map to TRBD1. Germline CDR1 reads MGHDK; CDR2 reads SYGVNS. Unmatched junction bases numbered 6, after V lost 4 bases and J lost 7 bases. The CDR3 covers 14 residues. Written as DNA, the CDR3 is TGTGCCAGCAGTGCACAGGGGCATAGCGGGGAGCTGTTTTTT. Protein sequence: CASSAQGHSGELFF.

This clone was seen only a few times. The V gene is TRBV15, the J gene TRBJ1-3; D is undetermined. The V and J ends lost 5 bases and 0 bases respectively, with 14 bases between them. Per germline, CDR1 LNHNV and CDR2 YYDKDF (reference sequence). The CDR3 covers 16 residues. CDR3 nucleotides: TGTGCCACCAGCCCCGAGGCACTGACCTCTGGAAACACCATATATTTT. It specifies CATSPEALTSGNTIYF.

The V gene is TRBV3-1 (or the pseudogene TRBV3-2), the J gene TRBJ2-7, with D possibly TRBD2 on 7 matching bases. V was shortened by 4 bases and J by 6 bases, with 19 bases between the two germline ends. Looked up from germline, CDR1 is LGHDT and CDR2 is YNNKEL (reference sequence). The length of the CDR3 is 15 residues. The CDR3 loop reads CASSLSGGAVSEQYF. The CDR3 DNA reads TGTGCCAGCAGCCTGTCGGGGGGCGCCGTATCCGAGCAGTACTTC.

The CDR3 DNA sequence: TGTGCCAGCCCATCAGGCACTGAAGCTTTCTTT. This gives the protein CASPSGTEAFF. V is TRBV6-5 and J is TRBJ1-1; D remains ambiguous. The CDR3 spans 11 residues. Trimming stripped 8 bases from V and 4 bases from J, with 8 bases between. CDR1 MNHEY and CDR2 SVGAGI come from the germline V gene.

The V call is TRBV7-9, the J call TRBJ2-1; 11 positions agree with TRBD2. J lost 0 bases, V lost 5 bases, and 9 bases had no gene match. Germline loops: CDR1 SEHNR, CDR2 FQNEAQ (reference sequence). The CDR3 contains 18 residues. CDR3: CASSPRGLAASSYNEQFF. In DNA, the CDR3 is TGTGCCAGCAGCCCCCGGGGACTAGCGGCGAGCTCCTACAATGAGCAGTTCTTC. The variable domain in full, with the rest retrieved from reference TRBV7-9 and TRBJ2-1, is DTGVSQNPRHKITKRGQNVTFRCDPISEHNRLYWYRQTLGQGPEFLTYFQNEAQLEKSRLLSDRFSAERPKGSFSTLEIQRTEQGDSAMYLCASSPRGLAASSYNEQFFGPGTRLTVL.

The chain recombines TRBV18 with TRBJ1-1, with 8 bases lining up with TRBD1. V lost 5 bases and J lost 2; bases outside the gene matches: 4. The CDR3 has 14 residues. CDR1 KGHSH and CDR2 LQKENI come from the germline V gene. CDR3 loop: CASSTQGANTEAFF. The CDR3 DNA reads TGTGCCAGCTCAACCCAGGGGGCTAACACTGAAGCTTTCTTT.

The J gene is TRBJ1-1, the V gene TRBV2, with 7 bases fitting TRBD1. V lost 6 bases and J lost 4; bases outside the gene matches: 5. Germline-derived CDR1 and CDR2 are SNHLY and FYNNEI. The CDR3 is 13 residues long. CDR3 region: CASSLWTGTEAFF. The CDR3 coding sequence is TGTGCCAGCAGCCTGTGGACAGGCACTGAAGCTTTCTTT.

The chain links TRBV5-4 to TRBJ2-4; D is possibly TRBD1 (6 bases). Trimming left V 4 bases short and J 11 bases short, with 16 bases between. Germline V gene sequence: CDR1 SGHNT, CDR2 YYREEE (reference sequence). CDR3 length equals 13 residues. The CDR3, as DNA: TGTGCCAGCAGCCCCCCAGGGGCTGAGGTTCAGTACTTC. This gives the protein CASSPPGAEVQYF.

The chain uses TRBV5-6 and TRBJ2-1; 8 positions agree with TRBD2. Trimming removed 1 base from V and 2 bases from J; junction bases left unmatched: 2. This CDR3 spans 15 amino acids. The V gene's germline CDR1 is SGHDT and CDR2 YYEEEE. CDR3 in amino acids: CASSLYGRAYNEQFF. As DNA, the CDR3 is TGTGCCAGCAGCTTGTACGGGAGGGCCTACAATGAGCAGTTCTTC.

This clone was picked up one time. The rearrangement joins TRBV6-6 to TRBJ1-2; TRBD1 aligns across 8 bases. V lost 7 bases and J lost 1; bases outside the gene matches: 5. The CDR3 contains 14 residues. Germline loops: CDR1 MNHNY, CDR2 SVGAGI (reference sequence). CDR3 DNA: TGTGCCAGCAAGCGACAGGGGAGTAACTATGGCTACACCTTC. This sequence encodes CASKRQGSNYGYTF.

The chain has TRBV19 and TRBJ2-6, with 8 bases that match TRBD1. CDR1 LNHDA and CDR2 SQIVND come from the germline V gene (reference sequence). The CDR3 has 17 amino acids. J lost 0 bases, V lost 5 bases, and 6 bases had no gene match. The chain's CDR3 is CASSSQGAHSGANVLTF. CDR3 nucleotide sequence: TGTGCCAGTAGTTCTCAGGGGGCTCACTCTGGGGCCAACGTCCTGACTTTC.

This clone was found a few times. The chain joins TRBV5-6 to TRBJ2-1, with 15 bases fitting TRBD2. The V gene's germline CDR1 is SGHDT and CDR2 YYEEEE. J was trimmed by 7 bases and V by 7 bases; bases with no gene match: 9. CDR3 length: 16 residues. The CDR3 loop is CASLFGLAGGPNEQFF. CDR3 DNA sequence: TGTGCCAGCCTGTTTGGACTAGCGGGGGGGCCAAATGAGCAGTTCTTC.

This chain links TRBV2 with TRBJ1-1, with 8 bases that match TRBD1. Germline values: CDR1 SNHLY, CDR2 FYNNEI. The J segment lost 4 bases and the V segment lost 4 bases, leaving 5 bases of the junction unmatched. This CDR3 is 14 amino acids long. This chain's CDR3 is CASSGTGGGTEAFF. CDR3 sequence (DNA): TGTGCCAGCAGTGGCACAGGGGGGGGCACTGAAGCTTTCTTT.

This rearrangement joins TRBV5-3 to TRBJ1-1; D remains unclear. TRBV5-3 is annotated as an ORF whose role is uncertain. This CDR3 spans 16 amino acids. V was shortened by 0 bases and J by 5 bases, with 17 bases between the two germline ends. The CDR3 loop is CARSLEEDGVWTEAFF. The DNA for the CDR3 is TGTGCCAGAAGCTTGGAGGAGGACGGGGTTTGGACTGAAGCTTTCTTT.

The chain links TRBV11-2 to TRBJ2-7; D is perhaps TRBD1 (6 bases). Germline assignment: CDR1 SGHAT and CDR2 FQNNGV. CDR3 length: 12 residues. With 2 bases removed from V and 7 bases from J, the gap between germline ends came to 9 bases. CDR3 protein: CASSLRGNEQYF. CDR3 DNA sequence: TGTGCCAGCAGCTTAAGGGGGAATGAGCAGTACTTC.

This chain uses TRBV18 with TRBJ2-2; 9 bases map to TRBD1. Trimming at V came to 3 bases and at J to 6 bases, leaving 11 bases not matched to a gene. The CDR3 has 17 residues. CDR1 is KGHSH and CDR2 is LQKENI in the germline V gene. The CDR3 bases are TGTGCCAGCTCACCCCTTCGACAGGGGGTTCTGGCCGGGGAGCTGTTTTTT. Its translation is CASSPLRQGVLAGELFF.

This clone has only a few counts. The chain employs TRBV7-8 and TRBJ2-7; 8 nucleotides match TRBD1. This CDR3 has 14 residues. The germline V gene has CDR1 SGHVS and CDR2 FQNEAQ. With 4 bases clipped from V and 3 bases from J, the junction kept 5 bases outside the gene matches. CDR3 nucleotides: TGTGCCAGCAGCTCTCACGGGACAGGCTACGAGCAGTACTTC. Protein: CASSSHGTGYEQYF. Together with reference TRBV7-8 and TRBJ2-7, the CDR3 gives the full variable domain: GAGVSQSPRYKVAKRGQDVALRCDPISGHVSLFWYQQALGQGPEFLTYFQNEAQLDKSGLPSDRFFAERPEGSVSTLKIQRTQQEDSAVYLCASSSHGTGYEQYFGPGTRLTVT.

This sequence joins TRBV5-1 and TRBJ2-7; the match to TRBD2 covers 10 bases. The V and J ends lost 4 bases and 2 bases, in that order; junction bases with no gene match: 6. Germline CDR1 reads SGHRS; CDR2 reads YFSETQ. The CDR3 consists of 15 residues. For the CDR3, the DNA is TGCGCCAGCAGCCCGGGGCTAGCGGGGGCCTACGAGCAGTACTTC. This encodes CASSPGLAGAYEQYF.

The chain has TRBV9 and TRBJ1-3, with a tentative D call TRBD1 (6 bases). The CDR3 covers 15 residues. Germline loops: CDR1 SGDLS, CDR2 YYNGEE. Between the trimmed V and J ends, which lost 3 bases and 2 bases, there was a span of 12 bases. As DNA, the CDR3 is TGTGCCAGCAGCGCCGGGACACAAACTGGAAACACCATATATTTT. Translation gives CASSAGTQTGNTIYF.

This chain uses TRBV9 with TRBJ1-1, with D possibly TRBD1 on 5 matching bases. Trimming removed 7 bases at V and 6 bases at J, with 19 bases between. Germline V lookup: CDR1 SGDLS, CDR2 YYNGEE. This CDR3 is 14 amino acids long. CDR3 bases: TGTGCCAGCGCATATGGGCAGGGTGCGGCTGAAGCTTTCTTT. Protein: CASAYGQGAAEAFF.

J is TRBJ1-1 and V is TRBV9; TRBD1 agrees at 7 bases. The ends lost 0 bases at V and 4 bases at J; junction bases unmatched: 6. The CDR3 has 15 residues. Germline V CDR1 and CDR2: SGDLS, YYNGEE. The CDR3: CASSVAGGQPTEAFF. The CDR3 DNA reads TGTGCCAGCAGCGTAGCTGGGGGACAGCCCACTGAAGCTTTCTTT.

The chain couples TRBV4-1 to TRBJ2-1; D may be TRBD2 (5 bases). The germline gives CDR1 MGHRA, CDR2 YSYEKL. Deletions cut 5 bases from V and 7 bases from J, with 15 bases between. This CDR3 comprises 14 residues. CDR3 region: CASSVHSPGNEQFF. The CDR3 DNA reads TGCGCCAGCAGCGTCCACTCACCGGGGAATGAGCAGTTCTTC.

The V call is TRBV3-1 (or the pseudogene TRBV3-2), the J call TRBJ2-5; 7 bases fit TRBD2. This CDR3 spans 11 amino acids. Germline V CDR1 and CDR2: LGHDT, YNNKEL (reference sequence). The ends lost 2 bases at V and 13 bases at J; junction bases unmatched: 4. CDR3 nucleotide sequence: TGTGCCAGCAGCCAACGGGGGGACGGGTACTTC. Its protein is CASSQRGDGYF.